This TCR beta chain was sequenced for a study of control samples from healthy donors and cancer patients (dated by TCRdb to 2019 to 2021). The germline V gene supplies CDR1 SGHRS and CDR2 YFSETQ. The CDR3 sequence holds 14 residues, the cysteine and phenylalanine included. Here the CDR3 DNA is all that survives: 42 bases in frame from base 1. Trimming takes 0 bases from V and 2 bases from J, and the germline ends sit 9 bases apart. For this clone: Its antigen remains undetermined. Base qualities are not provided; no much larger clone lies one nucleotide away.

The library was produced with the immunoSEQ multiplex PCR assay. The immuneACCESS repertoire file appears here via TCRdb, limited to in-frame rearrangements. These files lack a portion of the clones; in checked studies, under half of the deficit traces to unresolved V genes, and the cause of the others is not known. This sample gives about 96,000 clones in total; about 92% of them show up just once. About 8.8% of the sample rests with the top ten. Source material: blood. This TCR was recovered from a man aged 18 to 29 in good health. The V and J genes are TRBV5-1 and TRBJ2-7; TRBD2 is a possible D gene, resting on 6 matching bases. The nucleotide sequence is given as TGCGCCAGCAGCTTGGGCGGGGAGACCTACGAGCAGTACTTC. Its protein product is CASSLGGETYEQYF. With all but the CDR3 taken from the reference TRBV5-1 and TRBJ2-7 genes, the full variable domain is: KAGVTQTPRYLIKTRGQQVTLSCSPISGHRSVSWYQQTPGQGLQFLFEYFSETQRNKGNFPGRFSGRQFSNSRSEMNVSTLELGDSALYLCASSLGGETYEQYFGPGTRLTVT.